The 12 T cell receptor beta chains in this list originate from one sample, sequenced in a study of beta chain features in type 1 diabetes. Of the isolated RNA, all was reverse transcribed, and so the sequenced material was expressed TCRB transcripts. TCRdb's table, derived via immunoSEQ multiplex PCR, lists solely in-frame clones and lacks some. This table holds roughly 610,000 clones, roughly 16% found once. Material: naive CD4+ T cells from blood. The receptors here all came from a young man in good health.

This clone was counted only a few times. The chain is built from TRBV9 and TRBJ2-5, with D unclear. In germline, CDR1 is SGDLS, CDR2 YYNGEE. The CDR3 has 15 residues. V was clipped by 0 bases and J by 2 bases, with 11 bases between them. The CDR3 loop reads CASSVAIQIQETQYF. CDR3 DNA sequence: TGTGCCAGCAGCGTAGCTATACAGATTCAAGAGACCCAGTACTTC. Based on the CDR3 plus reference TRBV9 and TRBJ2-5, the full variable domain is DSGVTQTPKHLITATGQRVTLRCSPRSGDLSVYWYQQSLDQGLQFLIQYYNGEERAKGNILERFSAQQFPDLHSELNLSSLELGDSALYFCASSVAIQIQETQYFGPGTRLLVL.

This clone has a handful of counts. This chain joins TRBV25-1 and TRBJ2-3; TRBD2 matches at 8 bases. The trim removed 3 bases at V and 2 bases at J, leaving 4 bases unmatched. This CDR3 is 15 amino acids long. Germline values: CDR1 MGHDK, CDR2 SYGVNS. Written as DNA, the CDR3 is TGTGCCAGCAGTGACATAGCGGGAAACACAGATACGCAGTATTTT. This gives the protein CASSDIAGNTDTQYF.

The chain links TRBV12-5 to TRBJ2-3, with D perhaps TRBD1 (6 bases). V shed 1 base and J shed 2 bases, with 19 bases lying between them. CDR3 length equals 18 residues. Per the germline V gene, CDR1 is LGHNT and CDR2 is FRNRAP. CDR3 nucleotide sequence: TGTGCTAGTGGTTTGGCATCTAAGACAGGAAGAGACACAGATACGCAGTATTTT. It translates to CASGLASKTGRDTDTQYF.

This clone was observed a few times. This chain uses TRBV5-1 with TRBJ2-6; 7 positions agree with TRBD1. The CDR3 covers 16 residues. V dropped 4 bases and J dropped 2; count of bases not matched to a gene: 6. CDR1 SGHRS and CDR2 YFSETQ come from the germline V gene. CDR3 residues: CASSAEGATGANVLTF. Here the CDR3 DNA reads TGCGCCAGCAGCGCCGAGGGGGCTACTGGGGCCAACGTCCTGACTTTC.

This clone was detected a few times. The chain carries TRBV5-4 and TRBJ2-5; possibly TRBD1 for D (6 bases). V dropped 0 bases and J dropped 5 bases, with 17 bases sitting between them. The CDR3 covers 16 residues. Per germline, CDR1 SGHNT and CDR2 YYREEE (reference sequence). The CDR3 nucleotides are TGTGCCAGCAGCTTGGGCGGGCTGGATAGGGGGGAGACCCAGTACTTC. Translated, it gives CASSLGGLDRGETQYF.

The chain recombines TRBV6-1 with TRBJ2-3, with TRBD2 identical over 9 bases. The germline V gene encodes CDR1 MNHNS and CDR2 SASEGT. There are 15 residues in the CDR3. The junction had 7 bases not matched to a gene; V was cut back by 7 bases and J by 2 bases. The CDR3, as DNA: TGTGCCAGCAACGGGGTAGCGGGGGACACAGATACGCAGTATTTT. Protein product: CASNGVAGDTDTQYF.

This clone has a handful of counts. A much larger clone differs by one base, so this may be a read error. The chain uses TRBV7-2 and TRBJ2-5, with D unresolved. Near its end, the DNA agrees better with TRBJ2-7, so the J call may be wrong. CDR3 size: 11 residues. The V gene's germline CDR1 is SGHTA and CDR2 FQGNSA. CDR3 in DNA: TGTGCCAGCAGCTTAGACTACGAGCAGTACTTC. Amino acids: CASSLDYEQYF.

The chain is built from TRBV2 and TRBJ2-7; 15 nucleotides agree with TRBD2. With 6 bases clipped from V and 3 bases from J, the junction kept 3 bases outside the gene matches. The CDR3 has 15 residues. The V gene's germline CDR1 is SNHLY and CDR2 FYNNEI. This CDR3 is CASRGLAGGIYEQYF. The CDR3 region has the DNA TGTGCCAGCAGGGGACTAGCGGGGGGAATCTACGAGCAGTACTTC.

For this clone: The same CDR3 is also encoded by other DNA sequences in this sample. This chain uses TRBV11-3 with TRBJ2-7, with D tentatively TRBD2 (5 bases). V lost 3 bases and J 3 bases, leaving 6 bases between the germline ends. Germline values: CDR1 SGHNT, CDR2 YENEEA. The CDR3 loop spans 12 amino acids. The CDR3 DNA follows: TGTGCCAGCAGCTTTGGGAGCTACGAGCAGTACTTC. Its translation is CASSFGSYEQYF.

The CDR3 loop is CASSINDYGYTF. CDR3 sequence (DNA): TGTGCCAGTAGTATTAATGACTATGGCTACACCTTC. The chain uses TRBV19 and TRBJ1-2, with D uncertain. V lost 3 bases and J 3 bases, leaving 5 bases between the germline ends. Germline V gene sequence: CDR1 LNHDA, CDR2 SQIVND (reference sequence). The CDR3 extends over 12 amino acids. Full variable domain (missing parts from reference TRBV19 and TRBJ1-2): DGGITQSPKYLFRKEGQNVTLSCEQNLNHDAMYWYRQDPGQGLRLIYYSQIVNDFQKGDIAEGYSVSREKKESFPLTVTSAQKNPTAFYLCASSINDYGYTFGSGTRLTVV.

This clone has more than one count but fewer than ten. The chain couples TRBV5-4 to TRBJ2-1, with 9 bases fitting TRBD2. This CDR3 has 16 amino acids. Per germline, CDR1 SGHNT and CDR2 YYREEE (reference sequence). The ends lost 1 base at V and 5 bases at J; junction bases unmatched: 7. CDR3 coding DNA: TGTGCCAGCAGCTTGTTTTTAGCGGGGGATGACAATGAGCAGTTCTTC. Its translation is CASSLFLAGDDNEQFF. The variable domain in full, with the rest retrieved from reference TRBV5-4 and TRBJ2-1, is ETGVTQSPTHLIKTRGQQVTLRCSSQSGHNTVSWYQQALGQGPQFIFQYYREEENGRGNFPPRFSGLQFPNYSSELNVNALELDDSALYLCASSLFLAGDDNEQFFGPGTRLTVL.

This clone was detected only a few times. The CDR3 DNA reads TGTGCCAGCAGTTGGGGCAGCCCCTACGAGCAGTACTTC. This translates into CASSWGSPYEQYF. V and J are TRBV28 and TRBJ2-7, with D possibly TRBD1 on 5 matching bases. Trimming left V 4 bases short and J 2 bases short, with 9 bases between. CDR3 length equals 13 residues. CDR1 is MDHEN, CDR2 SYDVKM, per germline.